Listed below are T cell receptor beta chains from one sample, sequenced in a study of T cell responses to AZD1222 COVID-19 vaccine. TCRdb's copy holds only in-frame clones and misses some; the assay was immunoSEQ multiplex PCR. This table has some 130,000 clones, 90% appearing once. Sequencing used peripheral blood, obtained on day 0 of AZD1222 vaccination. The receptors shown here come from an adult in good health. The CDR3 runs from the conserved cysteine through the conserved F or W. The order of the fields is J gene, clone size, V gene, D gene, CDR3 protein. A D gene is named only where the DNA matches it firmly. Not every row has a clone size; where given, it reads once, few, many or a size class.

>TRBJ1-2|NA|TRBV19|TRBD1
CASSTYGQGGYGYTF
>TRBJ1-3|NA|TRBV6-5|NA
CASSYLGAGNTIYF
>TRBJ2-7|NA|TRBV3-1/TRBV3-2|NA
CASSQFEGGSYEQYF
>TRBJ2-5|NA|TRBV10-3|TRBD2
CAISASGTKETQYF
>TRBJ1-2|NA|TRBV29-1|TRBD1
CSVRRDRVDGYTF
>TRBJ2-7|NA|TRBV21-1|NA
CASSKERGYDAYEQYF
>TRBJ1-1|once|TRBV6-5|NA
CASSYLQTLLPEAFF
>TRBJ1-2|NA|TRBV29-1|NA
CSVDPGGYTF
>TRBJ1-5|NA|TRBV6-5|TRBD1
CASSSGTGNQPQHF
>TRBJ1-5|NA|TRBV7-3|TRBD1
CASSHDRDQPQHF
>TRBJ2-2|few|TRBV6-5|NA
CASGWGGTNTGELFF
>TRBJ2-1|NA|TRBV7-9|TRBD2
CASSPDGLAGYNEQFF